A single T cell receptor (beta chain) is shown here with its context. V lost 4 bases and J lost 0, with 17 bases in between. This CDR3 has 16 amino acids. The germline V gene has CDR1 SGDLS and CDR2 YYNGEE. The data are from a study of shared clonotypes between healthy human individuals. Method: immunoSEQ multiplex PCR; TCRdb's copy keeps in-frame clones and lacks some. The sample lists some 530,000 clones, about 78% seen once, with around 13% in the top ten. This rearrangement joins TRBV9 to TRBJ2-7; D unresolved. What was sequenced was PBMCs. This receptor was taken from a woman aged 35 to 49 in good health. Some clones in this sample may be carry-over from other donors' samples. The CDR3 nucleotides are TGTGCCAGCAGCCCCCCCGGTTTGTCCGGCTCCTACGAGCAGTACTTC. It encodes CASSPPGLSGSYEQYF.